Listed below are T cell receptor beta chains from one sample, sequenced in a study of T cell responses to AZD1222 COVID-19 vaccine. Libraries were prepared by immunoSEQ multiplex PCR; TCRdb keeps only in-frame clonotypes and omits some of them. The sample lists roughly 100,000 clones, nearly 90% occurring once. The sample here was peripheral blood, taken 28 days after the second AZD1222 dose. All receptors derive from an adult who received the AZD1222 COVID-19 vaccine. Both conserved end residues are trimmed from each CDR3.

>TRBV13|13|TRBJ2-1
ASSWGTSGANEQF
>TRBV11-2|13|TRBJ2-6
ASSLVSSGANVLT
>TRBV20-1|14|TRBJ2-7
SASPTTSGSKREQY
>TRBV5-1|11|TRBJ2-1
ASSLVPASGQF
>TRBV19|13|TRBJ2-6
ASSVTDSGANVLT
>TRBV29-1|10|TRBJ2-1
SVVQGGNEQF
>TRBV13|12|TRBJ1-3
ASSLRGGRDTIY
>TRBV5-4|16|TRBJ1-6
ASSKGQRQSSYNSPLH
>TRBV5-4|13|TRBJ2-3
ASIPRDRGTDTQY
>TRBV6-2/TRBV6-3|14|TRBJ1-4
ASSPGKIITNEKLF
>TRBV18|14|TRBJ2-1
ASSPQGSYSYNEQF
>TRBV7-2|12|TRBJ1-2
ASSRGQGNYGYT
>TRBV19|10|TRBJ1-5
ASSVDRQPQH
>TRBV28|14|TRBJ1-3
ATRGDRDFSGNTIY
>TRBV9|15|TRBJ2-7
ASSVATVPSGSYEQY
>TRBV27|11|TRBJ2-1
ASSFSVSRVQF
>TRBV10-1|11|TRBJ2-5
ASSEGVGETQY
>TRBV11-3|12|TRBJ2-2
ASSWESNTGELF
>TRBV29-1|13|TRBJ2-3
SVLGLAGVIDTQY
>TRBV28|11|TRBJ2-7
ASSSIERPQIY
>TRBV27|13|TRBJ1-4
ASRTLGVRGEKLF
>TRBV5-1|14|TRBJ2-7
ASSMRTGPSAYEQY
>TRBV3-1/TRBV3-2|13|TRBJ2-1
ASSQVSGLSAEQF
>TRBV3-1/TRBV3-2|14|TRBJ2-1
ASSQVASGSGGEQF
>TRBV28|8|TRBJ1-4
ASGNEKLF
>TRBV7-6|13|TRBJ2-1
ASSPAGASYNEQF
>TRBV5-1|12|TRBJ2-7
ASSSGTGAIEQY
>TRBV28|11|TRBJ1-5
ASSPQGNQPQH
>TRBV6-5|11|TRBJ1-2
ASSTLGNYGYT
>TRBV6-5|11|TRBJ2-7
ASSPTGVYEQY
>TRBV6-6|13|TRBJ1-4
ASSYLRQGNEKLF
>TRBV28|14|TRBJ2-1
ASSLGFGTEDNEQF
>TRBV27|13|TRBJ1-6
ASSYGRVVNSPLH
>TRBV7-6|15|TRBJ2-1
ASSLVPSGGSYNEQF
>TRBV28|12|TRBJ1-4
ASSVWGDNEKLF
>TRBV6-5|13|TRBJ2-1
ASSRSGSLPNEQF
>TRBV6-5|9|TRBJ1-2
ASILNYGYT
>TRBV7-2|12|TRBJ2-1
ASSATGGYNEQF
>TRBV7-2|11|TRBJ1-6
ASSLDYLRALH
>TRBV24-1|14|TRBJ2-6
ATRGQGPSGANVLT
>TRBV28|14|TRBJ2-2
ASSFKSGVGTGELF
>TRBV28|13|TRBJ2-3
ASRSEGGQGDTQY
>TRBV6-4|13|TRBJ2-1
ASSIAGGEYNEQF
>TRBV12-3/TRBV12-4|10|TRBJ2-3
ASTRGLDTQY
>TRBV28|13|TRBJ2-3
ASSVRTGVGDTQY
>TRBV6-5|13|TRBJ2-1
APARGGVPLEEQF
>TRBV10-2|11|TRBJ2-7
ASSGTNPYEQY
>TRBV11-2|14|TRBJ2-1
ASSLASGSAYNEQF
>TRBV28|13|TRBJ2-1
ASSSSGKSYNEQF
>TRBV20-1|12|TRBJ2-1
SASSPGTTGEQF